This is a list of T cell receptor beta chains from one sample in a study of blood T cell repertoires in COVID-19. Sequencing was performed with immunoSEQ multiplex PCR; in TCRdb, only in-frame clones are kept and a portion is missing. This table holds roughly 140,000 clones, around 87% found once. The sample consisted of PBMCs or T cells enriched from blood (not recorded which). Receptors originate from a man in his fifties or sixties who had recovered from COVID-19. Each CDR3 is given with its conserved first and last residue. A D gene is named only where the DNA matches it firmly. Not all rows give a size; the values are once, few, many and, for expanded clones, a class.

- TRBJ2-7 TRBD1 TRBV7-8 TGTGCCAGCAGCCAACAGGGGGGTGGCTACGAGCAGTACTTC CASSQQGGGYEQYF
- TRBJ1-2 TRBD1 TRBV3-1/TRBV3-2 TGTGCCAGCAGCCGGACAGGGGCAGACTATGGCTACACCTTC CASSRTGADYGYTF
- TRBJ1-2 TRBD1 TRBV19 TGTGCCAGTAGTCCCACAGGGGGCCGTAACTATGGCTACACCTTC CASSPTGGRNYGYTF
- TRBJ1-3 - TRBV7-9 TGTGCCAGCAGCTTGGGACACAGACTCTCTGGAAACACCATATATTTT CASSLGHRLSGNTIYF
- TRBJ2-3 - TRBV21-1 TGTGCCAGCAGCGGTCGACTAAACACAGATACGCAGTATTTT CASSGRLNTDTQYF
- TRBJ1-4 TRBD1 TRBV18 TGTGCCAGCTCGCGGGACAGAACTAATGAAAAACTGTTTTTT CASSRDRTNEKLFF
- TRBJ1-5 TRBD1 TRBV10-2 TGCGCCAGCAGTGAGGACAGGGGGGATTTTTTGACCCAGCATTTT CASSEDRGDFLTQHF
- TRBJ2-4 TRBD2 TRBV27 TGTGCCAGCAGTTCCCAGGGACTAGCGGGCCCCCCCAAAAACATTCAGTACTTC CASSSQGLAGPPKNIQYF
few TRBJ1-6 TRBD1 TRBV27 TGTGCCAGCAGCCCCGGGACAGGGAATTCACCCCTCCACTTT CASSPGTGNSPLHF
- TRBJ1-3 - TRBV7-2 TGTGCCGCGCGGAGGGGAAACACCATATATTTT CAARRGNTIYF
- TRBJ2-7 - TRBV7-9 TGTGCCAGCAGCCCGATTACAGGATTCCACTACGAGCAGTACTTC CASSPITGFHYEQYF
- TRBJ2-7 TRBD1 TRBV19 TGTGCCAGTAGCAAACAGGGGAGCTCCTACGAGCAGTACTTC CASSKQGSSYEQYF
- TRBJ1-5 - TRBV5-4 TGTGCCAGCAGCTTGGAAGGGGTCAATCAGCCCCAGCATTTT CASSLEGVNQPQHF
- TRBJ2-1 - TRBV10-3 TGTGCCATCAGTGAGTTAGTCTTACACAATGAGCAGTTCTTC CAISELVLHNEQFF
- TRBJ2-1 - TRBV4-1 TGCGCCAGCAGCCAAGTGCTAGCGCGCTCCTACAATGAGCAGTTCTTC CASSQVLARSYNEQFF
- TRBJ2-1 TRBD2 TRBV7-9 TGTGCCAGCAGCTTGTCTAGCGGGACGAATGAGCAGTTCTTC CASSLSSGTNEQFF
once TRBJ2-7 - TRBV28 TGTGCCAGCTCTGCGAACGAGCAGTACTTC CASSANEQYF
once TRBJ2-7 TRBD2 TRBV11-2 TGTGCCAGCAGCCAAATAGCGGGAGGTAGAAACGAGCAGTACTTC CASSQIAGGRNEQYF
few TRBJ1-5 TRBD1 TRBV11-2 TGTGCCAGCAGCCCCACACAGGGGGCTAATCAGCCCCAGCATTTT CASSPTQGANQPQHF
- TRBJ2-5 - TRBV11-2 TGTGCCAGCAGCTTAGCCCAGGGTAGTGTACAGACCCAGTACTTC CASSLAQGSVQTQYF